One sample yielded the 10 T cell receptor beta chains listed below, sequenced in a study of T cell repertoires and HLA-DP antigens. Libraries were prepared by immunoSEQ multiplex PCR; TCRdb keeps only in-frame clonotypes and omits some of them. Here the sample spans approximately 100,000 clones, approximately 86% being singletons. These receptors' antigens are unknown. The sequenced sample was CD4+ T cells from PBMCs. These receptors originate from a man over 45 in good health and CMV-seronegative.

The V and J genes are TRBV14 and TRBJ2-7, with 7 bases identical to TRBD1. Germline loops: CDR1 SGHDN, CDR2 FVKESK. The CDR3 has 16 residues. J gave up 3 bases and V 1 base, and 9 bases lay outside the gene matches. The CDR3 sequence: CASSQGRTGHLYEQYF. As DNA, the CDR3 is TGTGCCAGCAGCCAAGGACGGACAGGCCACCTCTACGAGCAGTACTTC.

The CDR3 region has the DNA TGTGCCAGCATCAAATCGTACTCTGGAAACACCATATATTTT. It is translated as CASIKSYSGNTIYF. V gene TRBV6-5 combines with J gene TRBJ1-3; D is unresolved. The CDR3 has 14 amino acids. Trimming left V 7 bases short and J 0 bases short, with 10 bases between. The germline CDR1 and CDR2 sequences are MNHEY and SVGAGI.

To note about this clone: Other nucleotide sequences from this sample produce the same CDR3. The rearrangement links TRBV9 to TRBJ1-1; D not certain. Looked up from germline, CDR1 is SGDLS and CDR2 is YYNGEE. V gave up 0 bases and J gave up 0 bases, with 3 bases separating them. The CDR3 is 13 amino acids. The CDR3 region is CASSVAVNTEAFF. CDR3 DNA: TGTGCCAGCAGCGTAGCAGTGAACACTGAAGCTTTCTTT.

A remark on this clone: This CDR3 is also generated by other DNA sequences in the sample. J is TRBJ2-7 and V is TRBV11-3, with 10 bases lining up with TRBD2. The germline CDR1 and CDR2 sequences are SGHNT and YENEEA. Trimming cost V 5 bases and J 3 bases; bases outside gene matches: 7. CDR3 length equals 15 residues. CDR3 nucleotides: TGTGCCAGCAGCCCAACTAGCGGGGCGGTCTACGAGCAGTACTTC. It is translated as CASSPTSGAVYEQYF.

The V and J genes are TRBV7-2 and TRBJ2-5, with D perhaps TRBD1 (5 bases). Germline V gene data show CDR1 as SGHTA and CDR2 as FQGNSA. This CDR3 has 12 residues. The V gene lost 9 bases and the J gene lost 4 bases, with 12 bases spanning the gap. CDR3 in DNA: TGTGCCAGTACCATAACAGGAGAGACCCAGTACTTC. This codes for CASTITGETQYF.

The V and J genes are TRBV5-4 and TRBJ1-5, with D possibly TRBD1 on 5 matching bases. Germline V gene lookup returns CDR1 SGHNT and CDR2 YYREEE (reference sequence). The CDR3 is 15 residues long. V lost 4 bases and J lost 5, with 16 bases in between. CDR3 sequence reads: CASSQVGQAHQPQHF. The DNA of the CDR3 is TGTGCCAGCAGCCAAGTGGGGCAGGCTCATCAGCCCCAGCATTTT. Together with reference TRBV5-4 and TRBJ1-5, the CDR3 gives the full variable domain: ETGVTQSPTHLIKTRGQQVTLRCSSQSGHNTVSWYQQALGQGPQFIFQYYREEENGRGNFPPRFSGLQFPNYSSELNVNALELDDSALYLCASSQVGQAHQPQHFGDGTRLSIL.

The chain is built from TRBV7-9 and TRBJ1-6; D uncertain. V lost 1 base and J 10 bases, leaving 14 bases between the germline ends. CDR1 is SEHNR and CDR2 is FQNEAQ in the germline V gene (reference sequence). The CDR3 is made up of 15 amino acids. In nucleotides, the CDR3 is TGTGCCAGCAGCTTAGGAGCAGGCGGGAAATCACCCCTCCACTTT. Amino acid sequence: CASSLGAGGKSPLHF.

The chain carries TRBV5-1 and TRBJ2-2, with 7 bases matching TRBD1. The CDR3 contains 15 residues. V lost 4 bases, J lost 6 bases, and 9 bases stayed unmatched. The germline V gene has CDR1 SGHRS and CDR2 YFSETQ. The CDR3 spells CASSGSTGLSGELFF. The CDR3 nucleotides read TGCGCCAGCAGCGGATCGACAGGGCTGTCCGGGGAGCTGTTTTTT.

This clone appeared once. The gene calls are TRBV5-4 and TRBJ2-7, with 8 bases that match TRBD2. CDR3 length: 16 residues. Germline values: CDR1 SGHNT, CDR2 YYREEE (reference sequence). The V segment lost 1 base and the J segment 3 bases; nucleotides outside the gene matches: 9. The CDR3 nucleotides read TGTGCCAGCAGCTTGTTTGGATTAGCGGGACGCTACGAGCAGTACTTC. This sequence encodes CASSLFGLAGRYEQYF.

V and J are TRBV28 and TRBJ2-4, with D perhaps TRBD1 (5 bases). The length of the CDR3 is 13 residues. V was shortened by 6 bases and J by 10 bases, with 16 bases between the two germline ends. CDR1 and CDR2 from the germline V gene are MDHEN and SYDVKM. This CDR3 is CASSLTQGLIQYF. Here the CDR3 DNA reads TGTGCCAGCAGCCTCACCCAGGGCTTAATTCAGTACTTC.